A single TCR beta chain is shown here with its context. Its antigen has not been determined. No base quality values were provided; no much bigger clone lies one nucleotide off. The data stem from a study of technical replicates of blood from a handful of donors (dated by TCRdb to about 2017). To prepare the library, the immunoSEQ multiplex PCR assay was applied. In its TCRdb copy, this immuneACCESS table keeps in-frame sequences only and misses some clones. Where compared with another copy, unresolved V genes explain less than half of these, and the others have no known cause. A total of about 78,000 clones appear in this sample, approximately 95% of them only once. In total, the top ten clones hold 0.2% to 0.3% of the sample. The sequenced material came from T cells isolated from PBMCs. The receptor's source is a human donor in good health.

The DNA sequence is TGTGCCAGCAGGGGGCCCGGGACAGGTTACTACGAGCAGTACTTC. It encodes CASRGPGTGYYEQYF. This chain is built from TRBV27 and TRBJ2-7, with 8 bases in between that match TRBD1. The CDR3 goes from the cysteine to the phenylalanine over 15 residues. Just CDR3 DNA is preserved here, 45 bases in frame from base 1. Germline trimming: 6 bases from V, 3 bases from J; junction bases outside gene matches: 10. CDR1 is given as MNHEY and CDR2 as SMNVEV, both from the germline V gene (reference sequence).